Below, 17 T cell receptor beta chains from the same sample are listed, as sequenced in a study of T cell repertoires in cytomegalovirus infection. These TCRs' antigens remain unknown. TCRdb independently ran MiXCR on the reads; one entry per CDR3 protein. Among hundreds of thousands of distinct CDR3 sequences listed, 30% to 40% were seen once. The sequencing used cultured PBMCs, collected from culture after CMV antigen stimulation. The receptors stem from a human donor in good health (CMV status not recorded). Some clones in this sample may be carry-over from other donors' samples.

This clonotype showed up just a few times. Here the CDR3 reads CASSLVVAGANVLTF. CDR3 DNA sequence: TGTGCCAGCAGCTTAGTCGTGGCTGGGGCCAACGTCCTGACTTTC. The chain couples TRBV7-6 to TRBJ2-6; D gene ambiguous. The CDR3 extends over 15 amino acids. The germline gives CDR1 SGHVS, CDR2 FNYEAQ. The V gene lost 1 base and the J gene lost 2 bases, with 6 bases spanning the gap.

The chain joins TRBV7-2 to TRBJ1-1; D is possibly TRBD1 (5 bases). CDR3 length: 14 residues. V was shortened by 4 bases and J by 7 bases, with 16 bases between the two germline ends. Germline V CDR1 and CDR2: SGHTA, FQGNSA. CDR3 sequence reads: CASSSSQGVFEAFF. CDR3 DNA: TGTGCCAGCAGCTCCTCCCAGGGAGTTTTTGAAGCTTTCTTT.

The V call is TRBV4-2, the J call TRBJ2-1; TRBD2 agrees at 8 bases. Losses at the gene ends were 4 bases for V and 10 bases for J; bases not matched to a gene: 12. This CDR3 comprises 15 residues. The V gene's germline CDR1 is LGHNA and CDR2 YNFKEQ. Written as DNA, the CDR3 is TGTGCCAGCAGCCCCACCGAGCGGGAGTTGAACGAGCAGTTCTTC. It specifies CASSPTERELNEQFF.

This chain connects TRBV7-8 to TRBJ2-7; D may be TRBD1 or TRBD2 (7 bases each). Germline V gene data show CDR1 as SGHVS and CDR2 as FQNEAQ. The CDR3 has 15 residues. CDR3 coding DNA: TGTGCCAGCAGCCTAGCGGCAGGGGGACCCTACGAGCAGTACGTC. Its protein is CASSLAAGGPYEQYV.

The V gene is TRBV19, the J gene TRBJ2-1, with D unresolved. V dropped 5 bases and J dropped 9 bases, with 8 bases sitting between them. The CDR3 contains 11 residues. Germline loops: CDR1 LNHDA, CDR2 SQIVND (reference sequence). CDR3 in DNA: TGTGCCAGTAGTGCTGGTAGTGAGCAGTTCTTC. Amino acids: CASSAGSEQFF.

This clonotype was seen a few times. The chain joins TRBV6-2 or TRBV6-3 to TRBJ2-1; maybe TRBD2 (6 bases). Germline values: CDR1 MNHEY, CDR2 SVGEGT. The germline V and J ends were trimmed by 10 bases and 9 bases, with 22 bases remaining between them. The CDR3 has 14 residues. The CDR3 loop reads CATGGTSRSGEQFF. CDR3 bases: TGTGCCACCGGCGGGACTTCGCGTTCTGGTGAGCAGTTCTTC.

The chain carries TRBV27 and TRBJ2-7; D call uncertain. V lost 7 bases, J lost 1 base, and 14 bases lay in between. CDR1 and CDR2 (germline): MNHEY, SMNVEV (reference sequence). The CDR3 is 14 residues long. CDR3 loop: CASKRKQQSYEQYF. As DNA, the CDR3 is TGTGCCAGCAAAAGAAAACAGCAATCCTACGAGCAGTACTTC.

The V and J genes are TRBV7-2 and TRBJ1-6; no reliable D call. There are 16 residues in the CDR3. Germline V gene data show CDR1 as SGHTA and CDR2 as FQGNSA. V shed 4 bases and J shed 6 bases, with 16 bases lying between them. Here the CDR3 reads CASSSYYSVSNSPLHF. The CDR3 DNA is TGTGCCAGCAGCTCTTACTACAGCGTTTCTAATTCACCCCTCCACTTT.

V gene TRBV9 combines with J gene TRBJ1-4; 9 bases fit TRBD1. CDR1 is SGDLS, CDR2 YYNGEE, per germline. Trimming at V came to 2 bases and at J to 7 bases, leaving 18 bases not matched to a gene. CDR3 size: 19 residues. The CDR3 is CASSVRGQGWPVEGEKLFF. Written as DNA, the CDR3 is TGTGCCAGCAGCGTTAGGGGACAGGGTTGGCCCGTTGAGGGTGAAAAACTGTTTTTT.

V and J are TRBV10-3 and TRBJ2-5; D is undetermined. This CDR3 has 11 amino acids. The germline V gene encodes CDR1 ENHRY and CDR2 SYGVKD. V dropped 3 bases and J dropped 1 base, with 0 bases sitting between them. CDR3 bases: TGTGCCATCAGTGACCAAGAGACCCAGTACTTC. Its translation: CAISDQETQYF.

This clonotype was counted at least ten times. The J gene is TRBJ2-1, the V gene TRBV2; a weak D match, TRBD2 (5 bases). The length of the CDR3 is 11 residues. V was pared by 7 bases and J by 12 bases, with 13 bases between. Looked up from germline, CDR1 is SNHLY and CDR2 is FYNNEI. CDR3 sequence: CASTGGRGQFF. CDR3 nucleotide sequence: TGTGCCAGCACGGGTGGTCGGGGGCAGTTCTTC.

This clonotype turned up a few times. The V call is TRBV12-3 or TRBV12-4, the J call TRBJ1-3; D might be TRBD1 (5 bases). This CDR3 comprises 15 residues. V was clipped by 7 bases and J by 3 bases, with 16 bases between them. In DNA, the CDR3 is TGTGCCAGCAATTTGGGACTGGGCAGTGGAAACACCATATATTTT. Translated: CASNLGLGSGNTIYF.

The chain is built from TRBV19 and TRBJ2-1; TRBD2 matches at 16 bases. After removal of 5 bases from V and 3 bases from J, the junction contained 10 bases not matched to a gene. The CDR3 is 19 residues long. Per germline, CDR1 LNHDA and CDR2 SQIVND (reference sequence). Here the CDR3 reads CASSASPGLAGGGYNEQFF. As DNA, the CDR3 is TGTGCCAGTAGTGCTTCTCCGGGACTAGCGGGAGGGGGCTACAATGAGCAGTTCTTC.

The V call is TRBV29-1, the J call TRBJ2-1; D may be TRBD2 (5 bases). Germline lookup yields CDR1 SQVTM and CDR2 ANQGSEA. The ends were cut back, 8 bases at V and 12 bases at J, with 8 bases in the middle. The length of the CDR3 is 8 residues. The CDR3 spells CSSEGQFF. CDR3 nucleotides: TGCAGCTCCGAGGGGCAGTTCTTC.

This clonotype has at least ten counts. CDR3 sequence reads: CASSPGPMETQYF. Written as DNA, the CDR3 is TGTGCCAGCAGCCCTGGACCCATGGAGACCCAGTACTTC. The rearrangement links TRBV7-2 to TRBJ2-5; D is unclear. The V gene's germline CDR1 is SGHTA and CDR2 FQGNSA. The germline V and J ends were trimmed by 5 bases and 5 bases, with 12 bases remaining between them. This CDR3 is 13 amino acids long.

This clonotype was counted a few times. The CDR3 reads CASSSDRGDNSPLHF. CDR3 coding DNA: TGTGCCAGCAGCTCCGACAGGGGGGATAATTCACCCCTCCACTTT. This rearrangement joins TRBV7-6 to TRBJ1-6, with 9 bases identical to TRBD1. This CDR3 contains 15 residues. Trimming took 4 bases from V and 5 from J; bases not matched to a gene: 3. The germline CDR1 and CDR2 sequences are SGHVS and FNYEAQ. Variable domain in full (rest from reference TRBV7-6 and TRBJ1-6): GAGVSQSPRYKVTKRGQDVALRCDPISGHVSLYWYRQALGQGPEFLTYFNYEAQQDKSGLPNDRFSAERPEGSISTLTIQRTEQRDSAMYRCASSSDRGDNSPLHFGNGTRLTVT.

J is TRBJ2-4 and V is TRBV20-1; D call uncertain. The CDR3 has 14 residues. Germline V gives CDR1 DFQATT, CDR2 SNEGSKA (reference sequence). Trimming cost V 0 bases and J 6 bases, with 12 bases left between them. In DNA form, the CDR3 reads TGCAGTGCTAGAGATGGCCTAGGTCTAAACATTCAGTACTTC. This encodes CSARDGLGLNIQYF.